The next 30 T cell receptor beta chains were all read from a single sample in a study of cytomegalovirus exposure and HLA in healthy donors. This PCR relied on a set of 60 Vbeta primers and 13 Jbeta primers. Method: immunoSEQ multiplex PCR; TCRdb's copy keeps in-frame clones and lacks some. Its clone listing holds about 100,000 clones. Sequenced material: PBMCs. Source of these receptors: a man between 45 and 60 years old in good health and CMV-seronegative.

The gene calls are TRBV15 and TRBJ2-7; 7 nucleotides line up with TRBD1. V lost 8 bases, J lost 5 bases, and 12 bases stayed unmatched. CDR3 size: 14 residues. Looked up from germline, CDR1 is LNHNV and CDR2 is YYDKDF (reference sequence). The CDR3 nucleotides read TGTGCCACCCGCCGAGGGGGCGCTGGGGACGAGCAGTACTTC. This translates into CATRRGGAGDEQYF.

This CDR3 reads CASSLNWRVYNEQFF. Here the CDR3 DNA reads TGTGCCAGCAGCTTAAACTGGCGGGTTTACAATGAGCAGTTCTTC. The V and J genes are TRBV7-8 and TRBJ2-1, with a possible D match to TRBD2 (5 bases). Trimming removed 2 bases at V and 4 bases at J, with 12 bases between. Looked up from germline, CDR1 is SGHVS and CDR2 is FQNEAQ. The CDR3 runs 15 residues.

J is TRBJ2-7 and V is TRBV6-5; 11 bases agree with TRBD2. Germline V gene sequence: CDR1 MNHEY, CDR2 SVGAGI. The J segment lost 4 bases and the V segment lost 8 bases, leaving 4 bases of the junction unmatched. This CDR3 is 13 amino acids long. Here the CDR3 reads CASCSGGAYEQYF. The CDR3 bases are TGTGCCAGCTGTAGCGGGGGGGCATACGAGCAGTACTTC.

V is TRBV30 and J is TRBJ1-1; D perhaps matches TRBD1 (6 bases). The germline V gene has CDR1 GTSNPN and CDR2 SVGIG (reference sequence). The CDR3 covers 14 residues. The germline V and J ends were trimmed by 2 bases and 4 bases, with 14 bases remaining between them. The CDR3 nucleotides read TGTGCCTGGAGTCCTCTTCAGGGGCGCACTGAAGCTTTCTTT. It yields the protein CAWSPLQGRTEAFF. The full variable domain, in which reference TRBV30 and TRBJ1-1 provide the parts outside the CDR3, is SQTIHQWPATLVQPVGSPLSLECTVEGTSNPNLYWYRQAAGRGLQLLFYSVGIGQISSEVPQNLSASRPQDRQFILSSKKLLLSDSGFYLCAWSPLQGRTEAFFGQGTRLTVV.

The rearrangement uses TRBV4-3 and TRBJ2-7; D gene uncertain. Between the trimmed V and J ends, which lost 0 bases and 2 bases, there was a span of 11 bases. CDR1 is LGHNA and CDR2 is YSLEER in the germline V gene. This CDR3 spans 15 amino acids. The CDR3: CASSQEPSHAYEQYF. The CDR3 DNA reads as TGCGCCAGCAGCCAAGAACCGAGCCACGCCTACGAGCAGTACTTC.

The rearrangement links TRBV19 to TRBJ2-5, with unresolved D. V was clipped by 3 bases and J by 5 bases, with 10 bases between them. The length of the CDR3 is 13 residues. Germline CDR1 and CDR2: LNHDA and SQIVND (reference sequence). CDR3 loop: CASSIASLETQYF. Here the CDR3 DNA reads TGTGCCAGTAGTATCGCTAGTTTGGAGACCCAGTACTTC.

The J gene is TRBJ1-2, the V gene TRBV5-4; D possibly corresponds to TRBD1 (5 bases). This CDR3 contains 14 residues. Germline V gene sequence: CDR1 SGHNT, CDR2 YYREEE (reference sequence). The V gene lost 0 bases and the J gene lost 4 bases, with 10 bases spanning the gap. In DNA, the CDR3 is TGTGCCAGCAGCTTGGCCATAGGGGTCTATGGCTACACCTTC. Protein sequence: CASSLAIGVYGYTF.

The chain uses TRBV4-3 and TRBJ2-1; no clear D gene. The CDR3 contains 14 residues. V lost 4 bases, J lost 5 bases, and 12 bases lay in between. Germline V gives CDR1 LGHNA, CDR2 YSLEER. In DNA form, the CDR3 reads TGCGCCAGCAGCCCCGGTAGCTTCGACAATGAGCAGTTCTTC. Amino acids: CASSPGSFDNEQFF.

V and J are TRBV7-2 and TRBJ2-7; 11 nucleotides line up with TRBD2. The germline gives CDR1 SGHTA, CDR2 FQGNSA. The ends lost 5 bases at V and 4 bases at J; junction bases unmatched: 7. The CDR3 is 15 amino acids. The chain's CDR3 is CASSPRLAGNYEQYF. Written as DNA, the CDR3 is TGTGCCAGCAGCCCTAGACTAGCGGGAAATTACGAGCAGTACTTC.

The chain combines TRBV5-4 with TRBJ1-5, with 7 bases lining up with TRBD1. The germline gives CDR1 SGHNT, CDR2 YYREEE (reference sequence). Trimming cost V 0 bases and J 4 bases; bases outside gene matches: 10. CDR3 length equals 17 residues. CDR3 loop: CASSLGGTANPNQPQHF. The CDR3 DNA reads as TGTGCCAGCAGCTTGGGAGGGACAGCCAACCCAAATCAGCCCCAGCATTTT.

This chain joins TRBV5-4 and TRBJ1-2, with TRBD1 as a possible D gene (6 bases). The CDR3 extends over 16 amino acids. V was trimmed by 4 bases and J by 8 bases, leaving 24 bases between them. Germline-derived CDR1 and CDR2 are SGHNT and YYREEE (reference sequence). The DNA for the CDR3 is TGTGCCAGCAGCCTAAACCCGGACAGCCGCCTCGGAGGCTACACCTTC. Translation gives CASSLNPDSRLGGYTF. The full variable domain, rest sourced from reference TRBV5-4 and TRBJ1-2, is ETGVTQSPTHLIKTRGQQVTLRCSSQSGHNTVSWYQQALGQGPQFIFQYYREEENGRGNFPPRFSGLQFPNYSSELNVNALELDDSALYLCASSLNPDSRLGGYTFGSGTRLTVV.

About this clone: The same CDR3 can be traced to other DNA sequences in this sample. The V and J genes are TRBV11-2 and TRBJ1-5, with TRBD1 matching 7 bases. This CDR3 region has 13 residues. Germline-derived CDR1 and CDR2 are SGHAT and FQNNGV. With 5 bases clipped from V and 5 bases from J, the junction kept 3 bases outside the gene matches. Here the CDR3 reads CASSLTGDQPQHF. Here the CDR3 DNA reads TGTGCCAGCAGCCTAACAGGGGATCAGCCCCAGCATTTT.

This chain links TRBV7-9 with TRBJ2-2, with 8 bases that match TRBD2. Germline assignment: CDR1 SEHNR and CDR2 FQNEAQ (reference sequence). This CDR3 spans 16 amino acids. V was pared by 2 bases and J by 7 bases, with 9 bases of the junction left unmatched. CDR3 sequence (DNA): TGTGCCAGCAGCTTATGGATAGCGGGATCGAGCGGGGAGCTGTTTTTT. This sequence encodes CASSLWIAGSSGELFF.

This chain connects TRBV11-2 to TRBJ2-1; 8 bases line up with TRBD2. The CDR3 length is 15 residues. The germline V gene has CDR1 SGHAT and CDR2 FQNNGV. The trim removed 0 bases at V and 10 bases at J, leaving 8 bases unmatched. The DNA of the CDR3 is TGTGCCAGCAGCTTAGAGGCGGGGGGCCCTCAGGAGCAGTTCTTC. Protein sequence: CASSLEAGGPQEQFF.

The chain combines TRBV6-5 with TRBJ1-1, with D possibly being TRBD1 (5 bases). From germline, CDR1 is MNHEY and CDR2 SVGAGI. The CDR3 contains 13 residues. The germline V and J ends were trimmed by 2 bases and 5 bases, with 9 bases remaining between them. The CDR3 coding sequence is TGTGCCAGCAGTTACGGGGGGTATACTGAAGCTTTCTTT. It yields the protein CASSYGGYTEAFF.

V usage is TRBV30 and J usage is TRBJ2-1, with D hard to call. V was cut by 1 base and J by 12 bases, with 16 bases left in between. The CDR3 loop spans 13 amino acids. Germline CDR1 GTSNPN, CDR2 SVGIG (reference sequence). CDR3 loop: CAWSGWSSGVQFF. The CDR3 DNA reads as TGTGCCTGGAGTGGGTGGAGTTCTGGTGTGCAGTTCTTC.

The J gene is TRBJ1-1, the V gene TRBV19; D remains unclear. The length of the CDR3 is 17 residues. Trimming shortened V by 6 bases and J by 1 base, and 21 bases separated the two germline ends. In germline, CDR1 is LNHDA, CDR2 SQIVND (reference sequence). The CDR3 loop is CASSLGPTVAGNTEAFF. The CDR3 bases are TGTGCCAGTAGCCTAGGTCCCACGGTCGCGGGGAACACTGAAGCTTTCTTT.

DNA for the CDR3: TGTGCCAGTAGTATCGGGACAGGGGTAATCTACGAGCAGTACTTC. Amino acids: CASSIGTGVIYEQYF. The chain employs TRBV19 and TRBJ2-7, with 10 bases aligning to TRBD1. The junction had 5 bases not matched to a gene; V was cut back by 3 bases and J by 3 bases. The CDR3 length is 15 residues. In germline, CDR1 is LNHDA, CDR2 SQIVND (reference sequence).

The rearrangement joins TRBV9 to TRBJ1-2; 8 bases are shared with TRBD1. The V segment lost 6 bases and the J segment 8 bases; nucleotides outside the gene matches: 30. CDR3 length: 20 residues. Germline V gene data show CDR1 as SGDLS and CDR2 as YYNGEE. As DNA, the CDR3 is TGTGCCAGCACCCTGGGCGTGGGACAGGCAACAATCTATAACAATGGCGGCTACACCTTC. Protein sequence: CASTLGVGQATIYNNGGYTF.

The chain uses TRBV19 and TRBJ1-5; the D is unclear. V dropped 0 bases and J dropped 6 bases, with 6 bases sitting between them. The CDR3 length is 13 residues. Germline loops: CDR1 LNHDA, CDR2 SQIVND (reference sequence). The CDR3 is CASSIDSVQPQHF. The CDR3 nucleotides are TGTGCCAGTAGTATAGATTCGGTTCAGCCCCAGCATTTT.

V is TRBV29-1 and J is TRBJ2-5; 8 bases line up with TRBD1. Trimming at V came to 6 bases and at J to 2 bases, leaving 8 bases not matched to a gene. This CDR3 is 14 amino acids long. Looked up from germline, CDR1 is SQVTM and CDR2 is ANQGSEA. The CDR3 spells CSVGGQAGQETQYF. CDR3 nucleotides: TGCAGCGTGGGGGGACAGGCGGGTCAAGAGACCCAGTACTTC.

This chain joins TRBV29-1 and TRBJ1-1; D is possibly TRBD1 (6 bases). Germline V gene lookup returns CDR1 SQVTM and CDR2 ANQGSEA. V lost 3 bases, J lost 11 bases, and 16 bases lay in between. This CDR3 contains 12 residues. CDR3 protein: CSVEGGAHWAFF. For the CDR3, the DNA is TGCAGCGTTGAGGGGGGGGCGCATTGGGCTTTCTTT.

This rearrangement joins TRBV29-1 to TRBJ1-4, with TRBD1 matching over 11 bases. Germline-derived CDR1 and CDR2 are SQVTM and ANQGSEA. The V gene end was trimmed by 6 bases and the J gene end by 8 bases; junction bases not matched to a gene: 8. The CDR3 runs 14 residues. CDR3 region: CSVAGQGAREKLFF. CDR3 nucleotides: TGCAGCGTGGCCGGACAGGGGGCGAGAGAAAAACTGTTTTTT.

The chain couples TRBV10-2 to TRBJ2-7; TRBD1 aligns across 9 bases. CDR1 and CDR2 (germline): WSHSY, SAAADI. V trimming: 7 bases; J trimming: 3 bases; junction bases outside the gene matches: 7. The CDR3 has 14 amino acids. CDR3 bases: TGCGCCAGCAAACCGGGACAGGGTATCTACGAGCAGTACTTC. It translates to CASKPGQGIYEQYF.

CDR3 protein: CASSYSRDQEQFF. CDR3 nucleotides: TGTGCCAGCAGTTACTCCCGGGATCAAGAGCAGTTCTTC. The chain uses TRBV6-5 and TRBJ2-1, with D possibly being TRBD2 (5 bases). The CDR3 is 13 amino acids. The V and J ends lost 0 bases and 10 bases respectively, with 10 bases between them. Germline V gene lookup returns CDR1 MNHEY and CDR2 SVGAGI.

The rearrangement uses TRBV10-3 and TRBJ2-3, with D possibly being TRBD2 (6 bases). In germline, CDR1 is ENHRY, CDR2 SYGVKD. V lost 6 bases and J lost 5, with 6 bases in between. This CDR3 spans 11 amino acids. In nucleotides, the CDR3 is TGTGCCATCAGGGGGGGAGATACGCAGTATTTT. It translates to CAIRGGDTQYF.

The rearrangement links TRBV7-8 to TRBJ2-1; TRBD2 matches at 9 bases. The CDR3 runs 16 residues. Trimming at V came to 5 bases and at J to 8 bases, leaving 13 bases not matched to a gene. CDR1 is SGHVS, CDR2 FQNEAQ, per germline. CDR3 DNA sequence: TGTGCCAGCAGCGAGCAAGGGACTAGCTTGTCCCATGAGCAGTTCTTC. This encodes CASSEQGTSLSHEQFF.

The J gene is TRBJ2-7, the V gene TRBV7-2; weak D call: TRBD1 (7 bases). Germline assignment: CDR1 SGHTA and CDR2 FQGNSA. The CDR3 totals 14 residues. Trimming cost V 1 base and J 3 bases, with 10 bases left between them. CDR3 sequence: CASSLGRGLYEQYF. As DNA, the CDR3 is TGTGCCAGCAGCTTAGGGAGGGGGCTCTACGAGCAGTACTTC.

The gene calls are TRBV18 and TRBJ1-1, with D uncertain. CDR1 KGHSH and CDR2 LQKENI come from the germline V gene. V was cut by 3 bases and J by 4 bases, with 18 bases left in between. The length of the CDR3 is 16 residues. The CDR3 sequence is CASSPNQGNRGTEAFF. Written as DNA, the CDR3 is TGTGCCAGCTCACCCAACCAAGGGAACCGGGGCACTGAAGCTTTCTTT.

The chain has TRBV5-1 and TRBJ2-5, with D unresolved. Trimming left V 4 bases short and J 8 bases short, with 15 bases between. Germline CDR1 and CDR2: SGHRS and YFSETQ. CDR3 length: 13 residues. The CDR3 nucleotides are TGCGCCAGCAGCCCGGTTAATTCAGGAACCCAGTACTTC. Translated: CASSPVNSGTQYF. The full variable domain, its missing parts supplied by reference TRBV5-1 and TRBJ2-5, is KAGVTQTPRYLIKTRGQQVTLSCSPISGHRSVSWYQQTPGQGLQFLFEYFSETQRNKGNFPGRFSGRQFSNSRSEMNVSTLELGDSALYLCASSPVNSGTQYFGPGTRLLVL.